In its sample, the clone carrying this TCR beta chain was seen many times. Antigen unknown. This record comes from a study of neurological immune-mediated disorders. Turning to the study itself: A relapsing-remitting course was seen in about 90% of the roughly 35 multiple sclerosis patients and a secondary progressive course in 3. Study-wide results and limits: Sharing of CDR3 amino acid sequences among expanded clones across subjects was absent, suggesting private repertoires in all groups. When the repertoires were grouped phylogenetically, those of 18 of the 34 multiple sclerosis patients came together in a single cluster of related CDR3 sequences, which points to a possible repertoire-level signature.

This CDR3 has 15 amino acids. The germline gives CDR1 SGHRS, CDR2 YFSETQ. V dropped 5 bases and J dropped 0 bases, with 12 bases sitting between them. Unsorted libraries used 2 million PBMCs kept at -80 degrees C. MiXCR was run by TCRdb on the 5' RACE reads, yielding one entry per CDR3 protein. The repertoire holds roughly 66,000 distinct CDR3 sequences, with roughly 4.5% as singletons. The material sequenced was PBMCs. The gene calls are TRBV5-1 and TRBJ2-4; no reliable D call. The sequence derives from a woman in her 70s with multiple sclerosis. In DNA form, the CDR3 reads TGCGCCAGCAGTCCGCAGGCACCAGCCAAAAACATTCAGTACTTC. This codes for CASSPQAPAKNIQYF. Full variable domain (remainder filled in from reference TRBV5-1 and TRBJ2-4): KAGVTQTPRYLIKTRGQQVTLSCSPISGHRSVSWYQQTPGQGLQFLFEYFSETQRNKGNFPGRFSGRQFSNSRSEMNVSTLELGDSALYLCASSPQAPAKNIQYFGAGTRLSVL.